The 3 T cell receptor beta chains reported below all come from one sample, sequenced in a study of human T cells and chemical hapten exposure. TCRdb itself ran the RACE reads through MiXCR, one entry per CDR3 protein. Of about 120,000 distinct CDR3 sequences in the sample, roughly 15% were seen once. Regarding time point: patch test 1, 2 weeks after DPC sensitization. Treatment given: therapeutic diphenylcyclopropenone sensitization with weekly scalp DPC. Source: whole blood, taken in connection with sensitization to the hapten diphenylcyclopropenone (DPC). The source is a man younger than 35 with alopecia areata. Some clones in this sample may be carry-over from other donors' samples.

This clonotype has only a few counts. The chain carries TRBV18 and TRBJ1-1; possible D gene TRBD1, 6 bases. The V gene lost 4 bases and the J gene lost 1 base, with 16 bases spanning the gap. The CDR3 runs 16 residues. Germline V lookup: CDR1 KGHSH, CDR2 LQKENI. The CDR3 loop reads CASSLLPGHQNTEAFF. The DNA for the CDR3 is TGTGCCAGCTCACTATTACCGGGACACCAGAACACTGAAGCTTTCTTT.

The chain joins TRBV5-4 to TRBJ2-3; 9 bases are a match to TRBD2. J was trimmed by 0 bases and V by 3 bases; bases with no gene match: 11. Germline V gene sequence: CDR1 SGHNT, CDR2 YYREEE (reference sequence). This CDR3 has 18 residues. Here the CDR3 reads CASSSPLRRGGSTDTQYF. The CDR3 DNA sequence: TGTGCCAGCAGCTCGCCGTTGAGGCGGGGGGGCAGCACAGATACGCAGTATTTT. Complete variable domain (other parts from reference TRBV5-4 and TRBJ2-3): ETGVTQSPTHLIKTRGQQVTLRCSSQSGHNTVSWYQQALGQGPQFIFQYYREEENGRGNFPPRFSGLQFPNYSSELNVNALELDDSALYLCASSSPLRRGGSTDTQYFGPGTRLTVL.

This clonotype has at least ten counts. The V call is TRBV7-7, the J call TRBJ2-6; D is ambiguous. Germline V gives CDR1 SSHAT, CDR2 FNYEAQ (reference sequence). CDR3 length: 16 residues. V lost 7 bases and J lost 0, with 13 bases in between. The CDR3 bases are TGTGCCAGCACCTTTAGACCGGTCTCTGGGGCCAACGTCCTGACTTTC. Residues: CASTFRPVSGANVLTF.